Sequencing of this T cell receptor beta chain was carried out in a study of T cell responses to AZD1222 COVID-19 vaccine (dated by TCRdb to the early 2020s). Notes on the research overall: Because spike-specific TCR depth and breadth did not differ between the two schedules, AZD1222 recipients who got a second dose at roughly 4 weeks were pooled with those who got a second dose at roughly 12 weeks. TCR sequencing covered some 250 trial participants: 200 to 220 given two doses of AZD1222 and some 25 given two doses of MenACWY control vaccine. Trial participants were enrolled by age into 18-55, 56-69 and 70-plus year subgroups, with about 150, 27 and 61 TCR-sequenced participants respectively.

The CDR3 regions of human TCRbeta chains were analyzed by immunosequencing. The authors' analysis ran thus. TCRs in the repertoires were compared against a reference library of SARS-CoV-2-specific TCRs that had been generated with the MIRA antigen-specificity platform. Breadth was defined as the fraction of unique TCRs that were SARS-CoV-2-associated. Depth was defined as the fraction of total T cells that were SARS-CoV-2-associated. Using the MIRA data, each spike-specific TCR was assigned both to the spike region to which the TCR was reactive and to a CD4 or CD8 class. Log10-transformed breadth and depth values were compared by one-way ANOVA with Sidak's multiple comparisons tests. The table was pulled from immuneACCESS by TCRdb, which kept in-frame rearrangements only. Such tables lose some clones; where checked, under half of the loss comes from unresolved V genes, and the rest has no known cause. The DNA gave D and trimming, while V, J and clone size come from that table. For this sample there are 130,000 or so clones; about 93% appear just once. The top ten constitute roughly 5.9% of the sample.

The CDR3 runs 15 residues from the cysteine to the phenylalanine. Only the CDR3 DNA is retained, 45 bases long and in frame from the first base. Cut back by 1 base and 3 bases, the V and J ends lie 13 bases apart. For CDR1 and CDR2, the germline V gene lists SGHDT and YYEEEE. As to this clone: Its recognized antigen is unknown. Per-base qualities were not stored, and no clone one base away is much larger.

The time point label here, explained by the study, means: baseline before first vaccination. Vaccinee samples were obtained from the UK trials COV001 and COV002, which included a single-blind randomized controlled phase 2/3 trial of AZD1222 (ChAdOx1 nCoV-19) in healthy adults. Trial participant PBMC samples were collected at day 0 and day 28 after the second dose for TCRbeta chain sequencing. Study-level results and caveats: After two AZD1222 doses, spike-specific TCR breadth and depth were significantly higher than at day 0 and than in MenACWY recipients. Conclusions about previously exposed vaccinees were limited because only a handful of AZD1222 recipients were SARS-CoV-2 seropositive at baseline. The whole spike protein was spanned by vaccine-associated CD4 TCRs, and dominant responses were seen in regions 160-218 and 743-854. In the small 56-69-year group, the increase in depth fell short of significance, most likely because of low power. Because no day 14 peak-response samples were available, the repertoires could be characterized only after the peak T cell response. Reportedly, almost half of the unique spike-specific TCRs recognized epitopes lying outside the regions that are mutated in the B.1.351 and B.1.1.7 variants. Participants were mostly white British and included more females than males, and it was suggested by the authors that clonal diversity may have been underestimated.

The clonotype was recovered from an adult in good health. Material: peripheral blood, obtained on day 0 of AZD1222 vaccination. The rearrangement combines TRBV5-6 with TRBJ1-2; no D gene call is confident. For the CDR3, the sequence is CASSLTPRTDYGYTF. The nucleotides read TGTGCCAGCAGCTTGACTCCCAGGACGGACTATGGCTACACCTTC.